These 27 T cell receptor beta chains were all obtained from the same sample, sequenced in a study of long-term antiretroviral therapy in people with HIV. Researchers report immunoSEQ v3.0 was run at survey level. The table came from immunoSEQ multiplex PCR; TCRdb's copy has only in-frame clones and leaves some out. This table has about 19,000 clones, roughly 72% appearing once. The source material was unsorted PBMCs, sampled 2.2 years after starting antiretroviral therapy. These receptors were taken from a man aged 50 to 60 with HIV.

The CDR3 here is CASSLVLTGGPNEQFF. DNA for the CDR3: TGTGCCAGCAGCTTAGTCCTGACGGGGGGGCCAAATGAGCAGTTCTTC. The chain couples TRBV11-2 to TRBJ2-1; 8 nucleotides line up with TRBD2. V was pared by 1 base and J by 7 bases, with 9 bases of the junction left unmatched. The germline gives CDR1 SGHAT, CDR2 FQNNGV. This CDR3 is built from 16 residues.

This clone has only one observation. This chain links TRBV19 with TRBJ2-3; D ambiguous. The germline V gene encodes CDR1 LNHDA and CDR2 SQIVND (reference sequence). Trimming pared 4 bases from V and 2 bases from J, leaving 1 base between. The CDR3 length is 11 residues. CDR3 protein: CASSNTDTQYF. Written as DNA, the CDR3 is TGTGCCAGTAGTAACACAGATACGCAGTATTTT. Combining the CDR3 with reference TRBV19 and TRBJ2-3 gives the whole variable domain DGGITQSPKYLFRKEGQNVTLSCEQNLNHDAMYWYRQDPGQGLRLIYYSQIVNDFQKGDIAEGYSVSREKKESFPLTVTSAQKNPTAFYLCASSNTDTQYFGPGTRLTVL.

The rearrangement uses TRBV11-2 and TRBJ1-1; weak D call: TRBD1 (5 bases). The length of the CDR3 is 13 residues. Germline loops: CDR1 SGHAT, CDR2 FQNNGV. Trimming shortened V by 5 bases and J by 1 base, and 8 bases separated the two germline ends. Written as DNA, the CDR3 is TGTGCCAGCAGCGCTGACAGGAACACTGAAGCTTTCTTT. Its protein product is CASSADRNTEAFF.

The CDR3: CASSPRDLYGYTF. The CDR3 DNA reads as TGTGCCAGCAGTCCTAGGGACCTTTATGGCTACACCTTC. The chain couples TRBV6-1 to TRBJ1-2; tentatively, D is TRBD1 (5 bases). Trimming cost V 5 bases and J 5 bases, with 12 bases left between them. Germline lookup yields CDR1 MNHNS and CDR2 SASEGT. CDR3 length: 13 residues.

The chain couples TRBV19 to TRBJ2-2; D call uncertain. This CDR3 is built from 14 residues. Germline CDR1 is LNHDA and CDR2 is SQIVND (reference sequence). The germline V and J ends were trimmed by 5 bases and 1 base, with 8 bases remaining between them. The CDR3 nucleotides read TGTGCCAGTAGTTGGATGGAGAACACCGGGGAGCTGTTTTTT. This translates into CASSWMENTGELFF.

The chain carries TRBV29-1 and TRBJ2-1; 12 bases are shared with TRBD2. The CDR3 is made up of 17 amino acids. From germline, CDR1 is SQVTM and CDR2 ANQGSEA. V was clipped by 6 bases and J by 6 bases; unmatched bases: 15. The DNA for the CDR3 is TGCAGCGTGGGGGGGCTAGCGGGAGGGTCCCTTCGCAATGAGCAGTTCTTC. Protein sequence: CSVGGLAGGSLRNEQFF.

J is TRBJ2-2 and V is TRBV18; D uncertain. CDR3 size: 16 residues. Germline lookup yields CDR1 KGHSH and CDR2 LQKENI. The germline V and J ends were trimmed by 1 base and 3 bases, with 12 bases remaining between them. CDR3 region: CASSPQAVKYTGELFF. The CDR3 nucleotides read TGTGCCAGCTCACCACAGGCAGTGAAATACACCGGGGAGCTGTTTTTT.

The J gene is TRBJ2-7, the V gene TRBV19; a possible D gene is TRBD2 (6 bases). CDR3 length: 16 amino acids. The germline V gene has CDR1 LNHDA and CDR2 SQIVND (reference sequence). V lost 3 bases, J lost 0 bases, and 15 bases lay in between. CDR3 nucleotides: TGTGCCAGTAGTATGGGGAGCGGGCAAAGCTCCTACGAGCAGTACTTC. This codes for CASSMGSGQSSYEQYF.

The count of this clone is one. This rearrangement joins TRBV5-1 to TRBJ1-4; D gene ambiguous. Trimming shortened V by 0 bases and J by 3 bases, and 9 bases separated the two germline ends. The CDR3 runs to 15 residues. CDR1 SGHRS and CDR2 YFSETQ come from the germline V gene. CDR3 bases: TGCGCCAGCAGCTTGGTGCACAGCCCTAATGAAAAACTGTTTTTT. It yields the protein CASSLVHSPNEKLFF.

This chain joins TRBV4-3 and TRBJ1-1; D gene ambiguous. Looked up from germline, CDR1 is LGHNA and CDR2 is YSLEER. This CDR3 spans 13 amino acids. The V and J ends lost 3 bases and 0 bases respectively, with 5 bases between them. For the CDR3, the DNA is TGCGCCAGCAGCCAGACTCTGAACACTGAAGCTTTCTTT. It is translated as CASSQTLNTEAFF.

The genes are TRBV4-1 and TRBJ2-3, with a weak D call TRBD1 (5 bases). CDR1 and CDR2 (germline): MGHRA, YSYEKL. The V end was cut by 0 bases, the J end by 2 bases, with 12 bases between. This CDR3 is built from 16 residues. The CDR3: CASSQDSETVTDTQYF. For the CDR3, the DNA is TGCGCCAGCAGCCAAGATTCGGAGACAGTCACAGATACGCAGTATTTT.

This clone was seen once. J is TRBJ2-3 and V is TRBV9, with D possibly being TRBD1 or TRBD2 (5 bases each). There are 15 residues in the CDR3. With 4 bases removed from V and 0 bases from J, the gap between germline ends came to 12 bases. CDR1 and CDR2 from the germline V gene are SGDLS and YYNGEE. The CDR3: CASSPQEGSTDTQYF. The DNA for the CDR3 is TGTGCCAGCAGCCCTCAAGAGGGGAGCACAGATACGCAGTATTTT.

J is TRBJ2-1 and V is TRBV6-5; tentative D call: TRBD2 (5 bases). Per germline, CDR1 MNHEY and CDR2 SVGAGI. This CDR3 is 14 amino acids long. V was clipped by 8 bases and J by 4 bases, with 15 bases between them. CDR3 loop: CASGRVASYNEQFF. In DNA, the CDR3 is TGTGCCAGCGGGCGGGTTGCATCGTACAATGAGCAGTTCTTC.

This clone was detected a few times. The chain combines TRBV5-6 with TRBJ2-7; 7 bases agree with TRBD1. V shed 4 bases and J 3 bases; nucleotides not matched to a gene: 7. This CDR3 comprises 14 residues. Per the germline V gene, CDR1 is SGHDT and CDR2 is YYEEEE. CDR3 loop: CASSRGQVFYEQYF. CDR3 nucleotides: TGTGCCAGCAGCCGCGGACAGGTCTTCTACGAGCAGTACTTC.

This clone was recorded a few times. The chain uses TRBV5-6 and TRBJ1-1, with D maybe TRBD1 (5 bases). CDR1 and CDR2 (germline): SGHDT, YYEEEE. The CDR3 is made up of 13 amino acids. Trimming removed 0 bases at V and 13 bases at J, with 16 bases between. CDR3 amino acids: CASSLARVVDLFF. CDR3 nucleotides: TGTGCCAGCAGCTTGGCCAGGGTCGTAGATCTTTTCTTT. Full variable domain (missing parts from reference TRBV5-6 and TRBJ1-1): DAGVTQSPTHLIKTRGQQVTLRCSPKSGHDTVSWYQQALGQGPQFIFQYYEEEERQRGNFPDRFSGHQFPNYSSELNVNALLLGDSALYLCASSLARVVDLFFGQGTRLTVV.

This chain connects TRBV14 to TRBJ2-7; weak D call: TRBD2 (6 bases). Germline values: CDR1 SGHDN, CDR2 FVKESK. V was clipped by 4 bases and J by 5 bases, with 18 bases between them. This CDR3 region has 15 residues. CDR3 in DNA: TGTGCCAGCAGCCTCCCGGGAGCAGGGAGGCACGAGCAGTACTTC. Protein: CASSLPGAGRHEQYF.

The chain joins TRBV19 to TRBJ2-7; a possible D gene is TRBD2 (6 bases). Germline V lookup: CDR1 LNHDA, CDR2 SQIVND (reference sequence). V was clipped by 9 bases and J by 0 bases, with 6 bases between them. This CDR3 has 11 residues. CDR3 sequence reads: CARTSSYEQYF. The CDR3 DNA reads as TGTGCCAGGACTAGCTCCTACGAGCAGTACTTC.

This clone has just one count. This chain links TRBV11-3 with TRBJ2-1; D may correspond to TRBD1 or TRBD2 (6 bases each). This CDR3 has 15 residues. Trimming took off 3 bases at V and 0 bases at J, with 9 bases between the two ends. From germline, CDR1 is SGHNT and CDR2 YENEEA. The CDR3 loop is CASSFGGLSYNEQFF. The CDR3 DNA sequence: TGTGCCAGCAGCTTCGGGGGCCTCTCCTACAATGAGCAGTTCTTC. The variable domain in full, completed from reference TRBV11-3 and TRBJ2-1, reads EAGVVQSPRYKIIEKKQPVAFWCNPISGHNTLYWYLQNLGQGPELLIRYENEEAVDDSQLPKDRFSAERLKGVDSTLKIQPAELGDSAVYLCASSFGGLSYNEQFFGPGTRLTVL.

This clone was picked up a small number of times. The chain links TRBV5-1 to TRBJ1-2; D possibly corresponds to TRBD1 (5 bases). The V end lost 0 bases, the J end lost 7 bases, and 7 bases lay between the germline ends. The CDR3 extends over 12 amino acids. The germline V gene has CDR1 SGHRS and CDR2 YFSETQ. CDR3 loop: CASSLEGPGYTF. The DNA of the CDR3 is TGCGCCAGCAGCTTGGAGGGGCCTGGCTACACCTTC.

The V call is TRBV6-5, the J call TRBJ2-7; 12 bases align to TRBD2. J lost 6 bases, V lost 6 bases, and 6 bases had no gene match. Looked up from germline, CDR1 is MNHEY and CDR2 is SVGAGI. CDR3 length: 14 amino acids. CDR3 in amino acids: CASSLAGGQFEQYF. In DNA, the CDR3 is TGTGCCAGCAGCCTAGCGGGAGGGCAGTTCGAGCAGTACTTC.

The V and J genes are TRBV10-3 and TRBJ2-5; 7 bases are shared with TRBD2. CDR3 size: 13 residues. Germline CDR1 and CDR2: ENHRY and SYGVKD. After removal of 7 bases from V and 5 bases from J, the junction contained 7 bases not matched to a gene. In nucleotides, the CDR3 is TGTGCCATCAAGACCAGGGAGGGGGAGACCCAGTACTTC. Encoded protein: CAIKTREGETQYF.

This chain joins TRBV6-1 and TRBJ1-1; D is uncertain. V gave up 7 bases and J gave up 0 bases, with 3 bases separating them. The CDR3 is made up of 11 amino acids. Germline assignment: CDR1 MNHNS and CDR2 SASEGT. The CDR3 protein is CASKVNTEAFF. CDR3 sequence (DNA): TGTGCCAGCAAAGTGAACACTGAAGCTTTCTTT.

The genes are TRBV4-3 and TRBJ2-7; 7 bases agree with TRBD1. CDR3 length equals 14 residues. V shed 4 bases and J 5 bases; nucleotides not matched to a gene: 8. Germline lookup yields CDR1 LGHNA and CDR2 YSLEER. The DNA of the CDR3 is TGCGCCAGCAGCCCGGAATTTACAGGGGACGAGCAGTACTTC. It translates to CASSPEFTGDEQYF.

The chain uses TRBV4-3 and TRBJ1-2, with D perhaps matching TRBD1 (5 bases). CDR1 is LGHNA, CDR2 YSLEER, per germline. Trimming cost V 4 bases and J 5 bases, with 17 bases left between them. The CDR3 extends over 15 amino acids. CDR3 loop: CASSLSERGGYGYTF. CDR3 coding DNA: TGCGCCAGCAGCCTCTCGGAGAGGGGAGGATATGGCTACACCTTC.

This chain joins TRBV11-3 and TRBJ2-1; D ambiguous. V was trimmed by 1 base and J by 1 base, leaving 5 bases between them. The CDR3 sequence is 14 residues long. Germline loops: CDR1 SGHNT, CDR2 YENEEA. CDR3 region: CASSLGFSYNEQFF. The DNA for the CDR3 is TGTGCCAGCAGCTTAGGGTTTTCCTACAATGAGCAGTTCTTC.

The chain couples TRBV28 to TRBJ1-2; weak D call: TRBD1 (6 bases). Deletions cut 6 bases from V and 8 bases from J, with 13 bases between. Germline V gene data show CDR1 as MDHEN and CDR2 as SYDVKM. This CDR3 region has 12 residues. The CDR3 loop reads CASRPQGSGYTF. The CDR3 bases are TGTGCCAGCAGGCCACAGGGATCAGGCTACACCTTC.

The chain uses TRBV28 and TRBJ1-5; D is unclear. Looked up from germline, CDR1 is MDHEN and CDR2 is SYDVKM. V lost 5 bases to trimming and J lost 4 bases, with 12 bases between them. The length of the CDR3 is 14 residues. CDR3 in amino acids: CASSPTGTNQPQHF. The CDR3 DNA reads as TGTGCCAGCAGTCCTACCGGAACGAATCAGCCCCAGCATTTT. The entire variable domain, with the rest obtained from reference TRBV28 and TRBJ1-5, is as follows: DVKVTQSSRYLVKRTGEKVFLECVQDMDHENMFWYRQDPGLGLRLIYFSYDVKMKEKGDIPEGYSVSREKKERFSLILESASTNQTSMYLCASSPTGTNQPQHFGDGTRLSIL.